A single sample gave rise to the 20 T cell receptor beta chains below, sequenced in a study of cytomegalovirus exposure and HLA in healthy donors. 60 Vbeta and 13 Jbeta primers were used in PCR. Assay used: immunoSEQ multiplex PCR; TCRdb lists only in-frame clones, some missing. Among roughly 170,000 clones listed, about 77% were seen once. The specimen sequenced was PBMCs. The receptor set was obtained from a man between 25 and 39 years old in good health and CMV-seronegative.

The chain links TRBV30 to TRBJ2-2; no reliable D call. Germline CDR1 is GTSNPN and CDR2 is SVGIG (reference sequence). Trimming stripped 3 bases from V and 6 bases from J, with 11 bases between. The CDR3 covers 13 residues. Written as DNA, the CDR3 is TGTGCCTGGAGCCTTGAGCCCGCCGGGGAGCTGTTTTTT. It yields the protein CAWSLEPAGELFF.

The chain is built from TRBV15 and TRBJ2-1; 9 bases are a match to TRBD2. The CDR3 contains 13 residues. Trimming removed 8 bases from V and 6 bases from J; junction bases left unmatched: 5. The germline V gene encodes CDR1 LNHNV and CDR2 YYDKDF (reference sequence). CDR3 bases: TGTGCCACCGCTAGCGGGAATAGCAATGAGCAGTTCTTC. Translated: CATASGNSNEQFF.

CDR3 nucleotide sequence: TGTGCCAGCAGCTTCCCTACCGGGACAGAAAGGAATGAGCAGTTCTTC. It yields the protein CASSFPTGTERNEQFF. The J gene is TRBJ2-1, the V gene TRBV7-6; 7 bases match TRBD1. The CDR3 contains 16 residues. V was pared by 3 bases and J by 7 bases, with 12 bases of the junction left unmatched. CDR1 and CDR2 (germline): SGHVS, FNYEAQ.

For the CDR3, the DNA is TGTGCCAGCAGTCTTTCCGGGGTGGAAGTGGAGACCCAGTACTTC. This sequence encodes CASSLSGVEVETQYF. The rearrangement links TRBV28 to TRBJ2-5, with D maybe TRBD2 (5 bases). Germline CDR1 reads MDHEN; CDR2 reads SYDVKM. The CDR3 has 15 residues. V lost 5 bases, J lost 5 bases, and 18 bases lay in between.

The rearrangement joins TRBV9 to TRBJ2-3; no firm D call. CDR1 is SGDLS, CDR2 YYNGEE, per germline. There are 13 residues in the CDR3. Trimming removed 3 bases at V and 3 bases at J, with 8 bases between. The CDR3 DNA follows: TGTGCCAGCAGCGGGTCTACTACAGATACGCAGTATTTT. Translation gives CASSGSTTDTQYF.

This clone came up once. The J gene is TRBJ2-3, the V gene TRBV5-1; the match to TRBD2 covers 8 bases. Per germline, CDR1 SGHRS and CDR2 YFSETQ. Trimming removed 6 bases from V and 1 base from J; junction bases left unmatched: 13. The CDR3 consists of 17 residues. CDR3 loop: CASTPSPSAGGTDTQYF. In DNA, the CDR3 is TGCGCCAGCACCCCATCCCCCTCAGCGGGGGGCACAGATACGCAGTATTTT.

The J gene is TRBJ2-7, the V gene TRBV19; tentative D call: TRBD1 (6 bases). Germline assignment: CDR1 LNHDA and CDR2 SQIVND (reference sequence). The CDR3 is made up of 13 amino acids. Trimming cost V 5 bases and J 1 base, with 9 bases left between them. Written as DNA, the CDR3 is TGTGCCAGTAGTTTTACAGGGTCCTACGAGCAGTACTTC. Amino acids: CASSFTGSYEQYF. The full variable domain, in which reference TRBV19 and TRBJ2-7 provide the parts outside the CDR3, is DGGITQSPKYLFRKEGQNVTLSCEQNLNHDAMYWYRQDPGQGLRLIYYSQIVNDFQKGDIAEGYSVSREKKESFPLTVTSAQKNPTAFYLCASSFTGSYEQYFGPGTRLTVT.

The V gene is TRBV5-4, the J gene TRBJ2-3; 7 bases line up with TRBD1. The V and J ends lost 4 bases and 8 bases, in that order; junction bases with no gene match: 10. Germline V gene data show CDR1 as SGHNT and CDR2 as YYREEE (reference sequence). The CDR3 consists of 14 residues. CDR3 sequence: CASSGDRETGTQYF. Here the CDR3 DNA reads TGTGCCAGCAGCGGAGACAGGGAAACGGGTACGCAGTATTTT.

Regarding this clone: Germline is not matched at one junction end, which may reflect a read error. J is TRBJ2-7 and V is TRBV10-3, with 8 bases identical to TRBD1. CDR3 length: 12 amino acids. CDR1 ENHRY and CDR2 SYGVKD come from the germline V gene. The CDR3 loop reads CAISESLAGGVF. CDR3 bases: TGTGCCATCAGTGAATCGTTGGCAGGGGGCGTGTTC.

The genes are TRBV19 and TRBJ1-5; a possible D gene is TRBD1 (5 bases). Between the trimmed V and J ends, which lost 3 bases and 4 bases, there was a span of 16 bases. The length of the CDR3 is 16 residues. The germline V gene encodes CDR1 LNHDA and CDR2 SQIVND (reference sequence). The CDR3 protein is CASSIFGGGENQPQHF. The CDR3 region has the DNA TGTGCCAGTAGTATCTTCGGAGGAGGGGAAAATCAGCCCCAGCATTTT. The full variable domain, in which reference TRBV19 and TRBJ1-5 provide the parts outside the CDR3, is DGGITQSPKYLFRKEGQNVTLSCEQNLNHDAMYWYRQDPGQGLRLIYYSQIVNDFQKGDIAEGYSVSREKKESFPLTVTSAQKNPTAFYLCASSIFGGGENQPQHFGDGTRLSIL.

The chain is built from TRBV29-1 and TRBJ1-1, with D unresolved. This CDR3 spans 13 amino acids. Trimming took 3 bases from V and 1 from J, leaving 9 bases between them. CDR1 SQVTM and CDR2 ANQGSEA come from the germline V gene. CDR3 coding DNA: TGCAGCGTTGATTGGCAGCGGAACACTGAAGCTTTCTTT. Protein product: CSVDWQRNTEAFF. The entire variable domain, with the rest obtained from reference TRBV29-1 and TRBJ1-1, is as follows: SAVISQKPSRDICQRGTSLTIQCQVDSQVTMMFWYRQQPGQSLTLIATANQGSEATYESGFVIDKFPISRPNLTFSTLTVSNMSPEDSSIYLCSVDWQRNTEAFFGQGTRLTVV.

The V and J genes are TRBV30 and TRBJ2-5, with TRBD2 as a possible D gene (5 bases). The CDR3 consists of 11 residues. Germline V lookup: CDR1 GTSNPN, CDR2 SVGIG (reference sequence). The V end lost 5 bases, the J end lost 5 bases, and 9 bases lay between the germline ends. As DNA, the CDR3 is TGTGCCTGGTCGGAGGTGGAGACCCAGTACTTC. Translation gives CAWSEVETQYF.

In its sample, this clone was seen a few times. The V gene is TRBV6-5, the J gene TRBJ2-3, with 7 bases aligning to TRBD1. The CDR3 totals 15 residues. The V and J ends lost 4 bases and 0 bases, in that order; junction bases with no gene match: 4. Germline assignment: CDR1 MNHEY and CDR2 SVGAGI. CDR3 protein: CASSSSTGSTDTQYF. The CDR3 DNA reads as TGTGCCAGCAGTTCATCGACAGGGAGCACAGATACGCAGTATTTT.

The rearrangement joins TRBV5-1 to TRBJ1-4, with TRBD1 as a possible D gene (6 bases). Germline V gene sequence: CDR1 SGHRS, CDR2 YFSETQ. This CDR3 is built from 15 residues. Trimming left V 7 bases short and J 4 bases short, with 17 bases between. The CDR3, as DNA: TGCGCCAGCCTTAAAAGTGGACAGTATAATGAAAAACTGTTTTTT. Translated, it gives CASLKSGQYNEKLFF.

The CDR3 DNA reads TGTGCCAGCAGCCACGGACTAGCGGGGAACCAAGAGACCCAGTACTTC. Translation gives CASSHGLAGNQETQYF. This sequence joins TRBV4-2 and TRBJ2-5, with TRBD2 matching 12 bases. Trimming removed 3 bases from V and 0 bases from J; junction bases left unmatched: 2. Germline CDR1 reads LGHNA; CDR2 reads YNFKEQ. There are 16 residues in the CDR3.

The CDR3 nucleotides read TGTGCCAGCAGCAATTCGGGACAGGGATATTACGAGCAGTACTTC. This translates into CASSNSGQGYYEQYF. The chain uses TRBV21-1 and TRBJ2-7; the table's D gene call, TRBD1, was not cross checked with the DNA. TRBV21-1 is a pseudogene segment. The CDR3 has 15 residues.

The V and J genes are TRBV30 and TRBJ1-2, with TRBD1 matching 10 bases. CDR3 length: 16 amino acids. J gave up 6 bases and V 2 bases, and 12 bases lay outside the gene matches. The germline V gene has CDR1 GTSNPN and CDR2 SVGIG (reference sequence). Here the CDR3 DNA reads TGTGCCTGGAGTCTGGACCTGAGACAGGGGGCGAATGGCTACACCTTC. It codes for CAWSLDLRQGANGYTF.

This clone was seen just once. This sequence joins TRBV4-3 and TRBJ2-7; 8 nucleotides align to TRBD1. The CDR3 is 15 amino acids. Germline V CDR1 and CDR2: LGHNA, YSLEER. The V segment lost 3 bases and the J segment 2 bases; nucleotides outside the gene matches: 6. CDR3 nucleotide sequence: TGCGCCAGCAGCCATAGACAGGGGAAAACCTACGAGCAGTACTTC. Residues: CASSHRQGKTYEQYF.

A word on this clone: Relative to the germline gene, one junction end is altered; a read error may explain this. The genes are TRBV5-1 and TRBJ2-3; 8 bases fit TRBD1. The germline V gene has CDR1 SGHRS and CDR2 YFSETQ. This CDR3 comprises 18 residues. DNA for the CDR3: TGCGCCAGCAGCTTGAGTAGGACAGGGTCGGGTAGCACAGATGCGCAGTATTTT. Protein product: CASSLSRTGSGSTDAQYF.

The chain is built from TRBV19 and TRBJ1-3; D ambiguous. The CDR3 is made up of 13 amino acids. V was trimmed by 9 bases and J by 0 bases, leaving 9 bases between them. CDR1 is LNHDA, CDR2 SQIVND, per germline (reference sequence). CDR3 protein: CASLAHSGNTIYF. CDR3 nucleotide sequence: TGTGCCAGCTTAGCTCACTCTGGAAACACCATATATTTT.